The present entry profiles one T cell receptor (beta chain) with its context. The specificity of this receptor is unknown. It has no much larger one-base neighbor in the sample; base qualities were not kept. The CDR3 contains 18 residues, cysteine and phenylalanine counted. Only the CDR3 part of the read is kept: 54 bases, read in frame from the first base. Reading the germline V gene gives CDR1 MNHNS and CDR2 SASEGT. Trimming removed 2 bases from V and 8 bases from J; the gene matches leave 10 bases unexplained. The sample belongs to a study of T cell changes during pregnancy in multiple sclerosis (dated by TCRdb to about 2019). Study-wide context: The study looked at changes in the T cell repertoire across pregnancy in women with multiple sclerosis.

Library method: the immunoSEQ multiplex PCR assay. What TCRdb holds here is the immuneACCESS table cut down to in-frame rearrangements. Part of the clones is not present; checked against another copy, under half of the missing clones reflect an unresolved V gene, and the others are unexplained. The sample has approximately 74,000 clones on record, 70% to 90% of them singletons. The ten largest account for approximately 3.4% of the sample. The sample here was peripheral blood, taken before pregnancy. This TCR was sampled from a female donor with multiple sclerosis, enrolled in a pregnancy study. This chain is built from TRBV6-1 and TRBJ2-2; TRBD2 lines up with 14 middle nucleotides. The sequenced DNA: TGTGCCAGCAGTGAATGGACTAGCGGGAGGACCCACGGAGGGGAGCTGTTTTTT. Translated, this is CASSEWTSGRTHGGELFF.